This entry lists 10 T cell receptor beta chains sequenced from one sample in a study of hypomethylating agent response in myelodysplastic syndrome. TCRdb's table, derived via immunoSEQ multiplex PCR, lists solely in-frame clones and lacks some. The top ten clones hold 15% to 20% of a sample with almost 7,500 clones, about 87% of them seen once. Sequencing used bone marrow, obtained before or after starting hypomethylating agent treatment for myelodysplastic syndrome (not recorded which). All receptors derive from a human donor with myelodysplastic syndrome.

This chain uses TRBV19 with TRBJ1-1, with D uncertain. The CDR3 has 12 residues. Germline V gene lookup returns CDR1 LNHDA and CDR2 SQIVND (reference sequence). Trimming left V 2 bases short and J 8 bases short, with 9 bases between. CDR3 nucleotides: TGTGCCAGTAGTATACCCCGAACAGAAGCTTTCTTT. It specifies CASSIPRTEAFF.

The chain has TRBV20-1 and TRBJ2-5; no clear D gene. The CDR3 extends over 11 amino acids. CDR1 is DFQATT and CDR2 is SNEGSKA in the germline V gene (reference sequence). The V gene lost 0 bases and the J gene lost 5 bases, with 4 bases spanning the gap. The DNA for the CDR3 is TGCAGTGCTAGAGAAGGGGAGACCCAGTACTTC. Residues: CSAREGETQYF.

This clone came up a few times. V and J are TRBV30 and TRBJ2-2, with TRBD2 identical over 7 bases. Germline-derived CDR1 and CDR2 are GTSNPN and SVGIG (reference sequence). The CDR3 has 14 amino acids. J gave up 6 bases and V 7 bases, and 11 bases lay outside the gene matches. The CDR3 DNA sequence: TGTGCCTATAGGGGTCGGGGGGTGGCCGGGGAGCTGTTTTTT. Amino acids: CAYRGRGVAGELFF.

V is TRBV10-3 and J is TRBJ1-2; D is uncertain. This CDR3 contains 15 residues. V lost 0 bases and J 4 bases, leaving 12 bases between the germline ends. Germline assignment: CDR1 ENHRY and CDR2 SYGVKD. The CDR3 DNA reads as TGTGCCATCAGTGAGTCGTCGGGAACAGTCTATGGCTACACCTTC. Its translation: CAISESSGTVYGYTF.

V gene TRBV19 combines with J gene TRBJ2-3, with TRBD2 matching over 13 bases. Germline trimming cut 1 base from V and 1 base from J; bases unmatched to any gene: 5. The CDR3 runs to 18 residues. Germline V gives CDR1 LNHDA, CDR2 SQIVND (reference sequence). The CDR3 DNA follows: TGTGCCAGTAGTATAGGACTAGCGGGGGGCCAGGGCACAGATACGCAGTATTTT. This codes for CASSIGLAGGQGTDTQYF.

This clone is a singleton in its sample. The rearrangement uses TRBV5-1 and TRBJ2-2; 8 nucleotides line up with TRBD1. The CDR3 has 13 amino acids. CDR1 and CDR2 from the germline V gene are SGHRS and YFSETQ. V gave up 4 bases and J gave up 8 bases; unmatched junction bases: 4. CDR3 sequence: CASSLDRGGELFF. The CDR3 DNA reads TGCGCCAGCAGCCTTGACAGGGGAGGGGAGCTGTTTTTT.

The chain is built from TRBV9 and TRBJ1-4, with D possibly being TRBD1 (5 bases). CDR1 is SGDLS and CDR2 is YYNGEE in the germline V gene. This CDR3 region has 18 residues. Trimming took off 3 bases at V and 8 bases at J, with 26 bases between the two ends. As DNA, the CDR3 is TGTGCCAGCAGCGCAACGAGTCCCTTCAGGGAACGTGGGGAAAAACTGTTTTTT. Translation gives CASSATSPFRERGEKLFF.

The rearrangement uses TRBV18 and TRBJ1-4; D gene uncertain. Germline V lookup: CDR1 KGHSH, CDR2 LQKENI. Trimming removed 1 base at V and 4 bases at J, with 4 bases between. The CDR3 length is 13 residues. The DNA for the CDR3 is TGTGCCAGCTCACCACGGCATAATGAAAAACTGTTTTTT. Encoded protein: CASSPRHNEKLFF.

CDR3 sequence (DNA): TGTGCCAGTAGGGGTAGGGGCGGCCTGAACACAGATACGCAGTATTTT. Protein product: CASRGRGGLNTDTQYF. This sequence joins TRBV19 and TRBJ2-3; D is perhaps TRBD1 (5 bases). CDR3 size: 16 residues. The germline V gene has CDR1 LNHDA and CDR2 SQIVND (reference sequence). Trimming took off 6 bases at V and 2 bases at J, with 18 bases between the two ends. The complete variable domain, with remaining parts taken from reference TRBV19 and TRBJ2-3, reads DGGITQSPKYLFRKEGQNVTLSCEQNLNHDAMYWYRQDPGQGLRLIYYSQIVNDFQKGDIAEGYSVSREKKESFPLTVTSAQKNPTAFYLCASRGRGGLNTDTQYFGPGTRLTVL.

The CDR3 region is CASSQDLPWNTEAFF. CDR3 DNA: TGCGCCAGCAGCCAAGATCTCCCGTGGAACACTGAAGCTTTCTTT. The chain recombines TRBV4-1 with TRBJ1-1; D is undetermined. The CDR3 is 15 residues long. Germline-derived CDR1 and CDR2 are MGHRA and YSYEKL. Trimming removed 0 bases at V and 1 base at J, with 9 bases between.